These 17 T cell receptor beta chains came from one sample sequenced in a study of T cells in Graves' hyperthyroidism and ophthalmopathy. Researchers amplified the TCR beta CDR3 regions from RNA transcripts. The primer set for the first-round RT-PCR of the TCR CDR3 was HTBI. TCRdb recomputed calls from the multiplex PCR reads with MiXCR, one row per CDR3 protein. The sample shows over 450,000 distinct CDR3 sequences, 15% to 20% of them seen only once. The sequencing sample was made of blood. The source is a woman aged 18 to 35 with Graves' ophthalmopathy.

The rearrangement links TRBV30 to TRBJ1-1; D is unclear. Germline loops: CDR1 GTSNPN, CDR2 SVGIG (reference sequence). The CDR3 extends over 12 amino acids. Trimming cost V 1 base and J 10 bases, with 13 bases left between them. The CDR3 sequence is CAWSEYFGPAFF. CDR3 in DNA: TGTGCCTGGAGTGAATATTTCGGACCAGCTTTCTTT. Combining the CDR3 with reference TRBV30 and TRBJ1-1 gives the whole variable domain SQTIHQWPATLVQPVGSPLSLECTVEGTSNPNLYWYRQAAGRGLQLLFYSVGIGQISSEVPQNLSASRPQDRQFILSSKKLLLSDSGFYLCAWSEYFGPAFFGQGTRLTVV.

This clonotype has a handful of counts. The chain carries TRBV13 and TRBJ1-2; the match to TRBD1 covers 9 bases. Germline V gene data show CDR1 as PRHDT and CDR2 as FYEKMQ (reference sequence). The CDR3 runs 14 residues. Unmatched junction bases numbered 9, after V lost 5 bases and J lost 8 bases. This CDR3 is CASSEDRGRYGYTF. The CDR3 bases are TGTGCCAGCAGCGAGGACAGGGGCCGGTACGGCTACACCTTC.

This clonotype was recorded at least ten times. The V call is TRBV2, the J call TRBJ1-5; D is unclear. This CDR3 has 13 amino acids. V shed 0 bases and J shed 5 bases, with 5 bases lying between them. The V gene's germline CDR1 is SNHLY and CDR2 FYNNEI. The CDR3 coding sequence is TGTGCCAGCAGTGAAGCATCCGATCAGCCCCAGCATTTT. It specifies CASSEASDQPQHF.

Ten or more counts support this clonotype. The chain couples TRBV29-1 to TRBJ2-1; no firm D call. Germline CDR1 reads SQVTM; CDR2 reads ANQGSEA. The length of the CDR3 is 16 residues. Trimming left V 0 bases short and J 0 bases short, with 12 bases between. DNA of the CDR3: TGCAGCGTTGAAGATTCCGGCAGGAGCTCCTACAATGAGCAGTTCTTC. Protein sequence: CSVEDSGRSSYNEQFF.

V is TRBV28 and J is TRBJ2-3; 12 positions match TRBD2. There are 18 residues in the CDR3. The germline CDR1 and CDR2 sequences are MDHEN and SYDVKM. Trimming took 7 bases from V and 0 from J; bases not matched to a gene: 11. CDR3: CASIPLAGGISSTDTQYF. The CDR3 DNA reads TGTGCCAGCATCCCACTAGCGGGAGGTATCTCTAGCACAGATACGCAGTATTTT.

The chain uses TRBV14 and TRBJ2-5; 12 bases map to TRBD1. This CDR3 contains 16 residues. Per the germline V gene, CDR1 is SGHDN and CDR2 is FVKESK. V dropped 4 bases and J dropped 1; count of bases not matched to a gene: 4. The CDR3: CASSRGTGGGQETQYF. Written as DNA, the CDR3 is TGTGCCAGCAGCCGCGGGACAGGGGGCGGCCAAGAGACCCAGTACTTC.

This chain links TRBV28 with TRBJ1-4; unclear D gene. Germline CDR1 reads MDHEN; CDR2 reads SYDVKM. The V end lost 5 bases, the J end lost 8 bases, and 6 bases lay between the germline ends. This CDR3 is 11 amino acids long. The CDR3 DNA reads as TGTGCCAGCAGTCCCAGCGAAAAACTGTTTTTT. Translated, it gives CASSPSEKLFF.

This clonotype has a handful of counts. V gene TRBV14 combines with J gene TRBJ2-2; 9 nucleotides match TRBD2. CDR1 SGHDN and CDR2 FVKESK come from the germline V gene. The ends lost 3 bases at V and 6 bases at J; junction bases unmatched: 2. The CDR3 is 14 residues long. CDR3 in amino acids: CASSHIAGAGELFF. The DNA of the CDR3 is TGTGCCAGCAGCCATATAGCGGGAGCCGGGGAGCTGTTTTTT.

This clonotype was observed at least ten times. This chain connects TRBV6-1 to TRBJ2-7; no clear D. The CDR3 is 12 residues long. Germline V lookup: CDR1 MNHNS, CDR2 SASEGT. Between the trimmed V and J ends, which lost 3 bases and 5 bases, there was a span of 8 bases. The CDR3 loop reads CASSEWVDEQYF. The DNA for the CDR3 is TGTGCCAGCAGTGAGTGGGTTGACGAGCAGTACTTC.

This clonotype occurred many times. The chain uses TRBV12-3 or TRBV12-4 and TRBJ1-3, with D unresolved. The CDR3 has 15 amino acids. V was cut by 7 bases and J by 0 bases, with 13 bases left in between. CDR3 residues: CASTKRLYSGNTIYF. DNA of the CDR3: TGTGCCAGCACCAAACGACTCTACTCTGGAAACACCATATATTTT.

This clonotype was found a few times. V and J are TRBV5-1 and TRBJ2-1; 11 nucleotides align to TRBD2. This CDR3 region has 19 residues. V lost 7 bases, J lost 0 bases, and 15 bases stayed unmatched. Germline CDR1 is SGHRS and CDR2 is YFSETQ. The CDR3 sequence: CASSHLAGGSSSSYNEQFF. CDR3 coding DNA: TGCGCCAGCTCCCACCTAGCGGGAGGATCCTCTAGCTCCTACAATGAGCAGTTCTTC.

This clonotype appeared many times. This sequence joins TRBV20-1 and TRBJ1-5; D is perhaps TRBD1 (5 bases). Trimming shortened V by 1 base and J by 6 bases, and 28 bases separated the two germline ends. CDR3 length: 19 residues. Germline loops: CDR1 DFQATT, CDR2 SNEGSKA (reference sequence). The CDR3 loop reads CSARGYPREGRMYSQPQHF. For the CDR3, the DNA is TGCAGTGCTAGAGGTTACCCCAGGGAAGGGAGGATGTATAGTCAGCCCCAGCATTTT.

In this sample, this clonotype turned up a few times. V and J are TRBV9 and TRBJ2-2; a weak D match, TRBD2 (6 bases). The V gene lost 0 bases and the J gene lost 7 bases, with 13 bases spanning the gap. CDR1 and CDR2 from the germline V gene are SGDLS and YYNGEE. CDR3 length: 15 amino acids. CDR3 DNA: TGTGCCAGCAGCGTAGACTCTAGCGATAACGGGGAGCTGTTTTTT. It encodes CASSVDSSDNGELFF.

This clonotype appeared many times. This chain links TRBV6-1 with TRBJ1-1, with 7 positions matching TRBD1. Trimming at V came to 3 bases and at J to 0 bases, leaving 7 bases not matched to a gene. This CDR3 has 16 residues. In germline, CDR1 is MNHNS, CDR2 SASEGT. The CDR3 DNA is TGTGCCAGCAGTGATATAGAGACAGGGATGAACACTGAAGCTTTCTTT. Translating it yields CASSDIETGMNTEAFF.

This clonotype was observed many times. V usage is TRBV2 and J usage is TRBJ2-7; D may be TRBD2 (6 bases). The V end lost 6 bases, the J end lost 1 base, and 13 bases lay between the germline ends. Germline V CDR1 and CDR2: SNHLY, FYNNEI. The CDR3 extends over 14 amino acids. The CDR3 here is CASSAREISYEQYF. The CDR3 nucleotides read TGTGCCAGCAGCGCTCGGGAGATTTCCTACGAGCAGTACTTC.

This clonotype showed up many times. This chain joins TRBV12-3 or TRBV12-4 and TRBJ2-5, with D perhaps matching TRBD1 or TRBD2 (6 bases each). This CDR3 is 14 amino acids long. V lost 5 bases, J lost 5 bases, and 15 bases lay in between. The CDR3 sequence is CASSLGGRWETQYF. The DNA of the CDR3 is TGTGCCAGCAGTCTGGGGGGCAGGTGGGAGACCCAGTACTTC.

This clonotype was detected once. Relative to the germline gene, one junction end is altered; a read error may explain this. V gene TRBV27 combines with J gene TRBJ2-2; D uncertain. There are 15 residues in the CDR3. Germline V lookup: CDR1 MNHEY, CDR2 SMNVEV (reference sequence). The CDR3 nucleotides are TGTGCCAGCAGCTACCGGACCGAAAACATCGGGGAGCTGTTTTTT. Translated, it gives CASSYRTENIGELFF.